These 3 T cell receptor beta chains were all obtained from the same sample, sequenced in a study of identical twins. MiXCR, applied by TCRdb to the 5' RACE reads, yields one record per CDR3 protein. The table records about 240,000 distinct CDR3 sequences, roughly a tenth of them present only once. Sequencing was done on a sample of memory T cells sorted from blood. All receptors derive from a man aged 45-65 years in good health.

This sequence joins TRBV7-9 and TRBJ2-7, with TRBD1 identical over 7 bases. CDR1 and CDR2 (germline): SEHNR, FQNEAQ (reference sequence). The CDR3 spans 15 residues. The junction had 10 bases not matched to a gene; V was cut back by 5 bases and J by 3 bases. CDR3: CASSPIQGFVYEQYF. The CDR3 nucleotides are TGTGCCAGCAGCCCAATACAGGGGTTCGTCTACGAGCAGTACTTC.

In this sample, this clonotype turned up a few times. The rearrangement joins TRBV18 to TRBJ2-7; D possibly corresponds to TRBD1 (5 bases). Germline V gene data show CDR1 as KGHSH and CDR2 as LQKENI. The V gene lost 5 bases and the J gene lost 2 bases, with 10 bases spanning the gap. This CDR3 is 13 amino acids long. CDR3 in DNA: TGTGCCAGCTCAAAAACAGGAACCTACGAGCAGTACTTC. Its translation: CASSKTGTYEQYF.

The chain joins TRBV29-1 to TRBJ1-1; 9 bases are shared with TRBD1. Germline V lookup: CDR1 SQVTM, CDR2 ANQGSEA. J gave up 4 bases and V 6 bases, and 0 bases lay outside the gene matches. The CDR3 runs to 11 residues. The CDR3 loop reads CSVTGGTEAFF. CDR3 in DNA: TGCAGCGTGACAGGGGGCACTGAAGCTTTCTTT.